Described below is a single TCR beta chain sequence and its context. V was cut by 3 bases and J by 3 bases, with 6 bases left in between. The CDR3 spans 12 residues. The germline gives CDR1 SGHKS, CDR2 YYEKEE (reference sequence). Only in-frame clones appear in the TCRdb table, and some are missing; sequencing was by immunoSEQ multiplex PCR. Among fewer than 250,000 clones, roughly 80% were seen once, and the ten largest hold approximately 7%. The sample originates from a study of blood T cell repertoires in COVID-19. Study at large: Researchers got acute and convalescent COVID-19 samples from the United States, Italy and Spain. From T cells, B-cell-depleted T cells, or PBMCs came the material, which was cDNA or gDNA.

This clonotype was obtained from a woman aged 45-65 years with acute or convalescent COVID-19. V usage is TRBV5-5 and J usage is TRBJ2-5; tentative D call: TRBD1 (6 bases). Sequenced sample: peripheral blood. This CDR3 reads CASSWTEETQYF. The CDR3 DNA sequence: TGTGCCAGCAGCTGGACAGAAGAGACCCAGTACTTC.